This T cell receptor (beta chain) appears in the sequencing data of a study of tissue T cells after allogeneic stem cell transplantation. The study, taken as a whole, reports: Only a limited share of tissue TCRs appeared in blood or spleen.

On this clone: Its antigen is undetermined. The gene names here belong to mouse. The CDR3 end lies 1 residue beyond the end of the read and is filled in from the germline J gene.

Trimming left V 2 bases short and J 1 base short, with 6 bases between. This CDR3 has 14 amino acids. The V gene's germline CDR1 is KGHPV and CDR2 FQNQEV (reference sequence). Some clones are missing from TCRdb's copy, which holds only in-frame ones; the method was immunoSEQ multiplex PCR. Seen here are roughly 4,000 clones, about half observed once, and the top ten hold over 20%. Stated time point: mouse harvest day 14 after allogeneic transplant. Tail vein injection delivered 10^7 T-cell-depleted bone marrow cells and 10^6 splenic CD5+ T cells. The V call is TRBV26, the J call TRBJ1-3; D gene unclear. The material sequenced was gut tissue. This receptor was taken from a female BALB/c mouse given C57BL/6 T cells with graft-versus-host disease after an allogeneic hematopoietic cell transplant. The CDR3 DNA, read in part, is TGTGCCAGCAGTCTGCCGGGATCTGGAAATACGCTCTAT. Its protein product is CASSLPGSGNTLY. The entire CDR3 is CASSLPGSGNTLYF.